Presented here are 13 T cell receptor beta chains from one specimen sequenced in a study of T cell changes during pregnancy in multiple sclerosis. The assay was immunoSEQ multiplex PCR, and TCRdb's table has in-frame clones only and misses some. The sample carries about 13,000 clones, about nine tenths recorded once. The input for sequencing was CD8+ T cells from peripheral blood mononuclear cells, taken in the first trimester of pregnancy. These receptors came from a female donor with multiple sclerosis, enrolled in a pregnancy study.

This rearrangement joins TRBV6-1 to TRBJ1-1, with D perhaps TRBD1 (6 bases). CDR3 length equals 13 residues. The germline V gene encodes CDR1 MNHNS and CDR2 SASEGT. The ends were cut back, 7 bases at V and 7 bases at J, with 16 bases in the middle. The CDR3 spells CASTPTGTLEAFF. CDR3 coding DNA: TGTGCCAGCACACCGACAGGAACCCTTGAAGCTTTCTTT.

The gene calls are TRBV30 and TRBJ2-7; 9 nucleotides agree with TRBD1. Germline V gives CDR1 GTSNPN, CDR2 SVGIG (reference sequence). The CDR3 extends over 14 amino acids. V shed 2 bases, J shed 5 bases, and the junction held 7 bases outside the gene matches. The CDR3 sequence is CAWSPGQGGHEQYF. The CDR3, as DNA: TGTGCCTGGAGTCCGGGACAGGGCGGTCACGAGCAGTACTTC.

The chain employs TRBV4-1 and TRBJ2-5; D possibly corresponds to TRBD2 (6 bases). The germline V gene has CDR1 MGHRA and CDR2 YSYEKL. V dropped 1 base and J dropped 5 bases, with 14 bases sitting between them. CDR3 length: 15 residues. Here the CDR3 reads CASSQVVAGSETQYF. As DNA, the CDR3 is TGCGCCAGCAGCCAAGTCGTTGCGGGGTCGGAGACCCAGTACTTC.

The V call is TRBV2, the J call TRBJ2-1; the match to TRBD2 covers 16 bases. Germline assignment: CDR1 SNHLY and CDR2 FYNNEI. J was trimmed by 4 bases and V by 7 bases; bases with no gene match: 7. The CDR3 sequence is 17 residues long. CDR3 in amino acids: CASIGTSGGAGYNEQFF. The CDR3 DNA is TGTGCCAGCATAGGGACTAGCGGGGGGGCAGGGTACAATGAGCAGTTCTTC.

The rearrangement links TRBV28 to TRBJ2-6; 10 bases agree with TRBD1. J was trimmed by 1 base and V by 3 bases; bases with no gene match: 3. Germline V CDR1 and CDR2: MDHEN, SYDVKM. The CDR3 loop spans 17 amino acids. CDR3 nucleotide sequence: TGTGCCAGCAGTTTTGGGGACAGGGGTTCTGGGGCCAACGTCCTGACTTTC. This translates into CASSFGDRGSGANVLTF. Looking up the rest from reference TRBV28 and TRBJ2-6 gives the full variable domain: DVKVTQSSRYLVKRTGEKVFLECVQDMDHENMFWYRQDPGLGLRLIYFSYDVKMKEKGDIPEGYSVSREKKERFSLILESASTNQTSMYLCASSFGDRGSGANVLTFGAGSRLTVL.

This sequence joins TRBV6-1 and TRBJ1-3; 9 nucleotides line up with TRBD1. This CDR3 comprises 15 residues. The germline gives CDR1 MNHNS, CDR2 SASEGT. V trimming: 0 bases; J trimming: 3 bases; junction bases outside the gene matches: 0. CDR3 loop: CASSEATGGGNTIYF. CDR3 bases: TGTGCCAGCAGTGAAGCGACAGGGGGTGGAAACACCATATATTTT.

The genes are TRBV18 and TRBJ2-3; 11 bases are shared with TRBD2. Germline values: CDR1 KGHSH, CDR2 LQKENI. The J segment lost 2 bases and the V segment lost 2 bases, leaving 6 bases of the junction unmatched. The CDR3 is made up of 17 amino acids. The CDR3 is CASSPSLTSGDTDTQYF. The CDR3, as DNA: TGTGCCAGCTCACCATCCCTGACTAGCGGGGACACAGATACGCAGTATTTT.

V gene TRBV6-4 combines with J gene TRBJ2-3; the match to TRBD2 covers 12 bases. The germline V gene has CDR1 MRHNA and CDR2 SNTAGT. The J segment lost 2 bases and the V segment lost 4 bases, leaving 1 base of the junction unmatched. This CDR3 region has 15 residues. CDR3 sequence: CASSASGGATDTQYF. As DNA, the CDR3 is TGTGCCAGCAGTGCTAGCGGGGGGGCCACAGATACGCAGTATTTT.

This rearrangement joins TRBV29-1 to TRBJ2-7; possible D gene TRBD1, 5 bases. V was shortened by 4 bases and J by 3 bases, with 10 bases between the two germline ends. This CDR3 region has 12 residues. CDR1 and CDR2 (germline): SQVTM, ANQGSEA. The CDR3 reads CSVVWQGYEQYF. The CDR3 nucleotides are TGCAGCGTTGTATGGCAGGGCTACGAGCAGTACTTC.

The rearrangement joins TRBV27 to TRBJ2-7, with a tentative D call TRBD1 (6 bases). V lost 5 bases and J lost 0, with 11 bases in between. Germline CDR1 and CDR2: MNHEY and SMNVEV (reference sequence). The CDR3 is 14 residues long. The CDR3 here is CASSTGFDSYEQYF. The DNA for the CDR3 is TGTGCCAGCAGTACAGGGTTTGACTCCTACGAGCAGTACTTC.

The CDR3 nucleotides are TGTGCCAGCAGTGCGGCTAGCGGGGGCACAGATACGCAGTATTTT. Encoded protein: CASSAASGGTDTQYF. This sequence joins TRBV6-4 and TRBJ2-3, with 9 nucleotides matching TRBD2. Germline CDR1 MRHNA, CDR2 SNTAGT. The CDR3 sequence is 15 residues long. With V trimmed by 4 bases and J by 1 base, 3 bases remained unmatched.

This chain connects TRBV6-6 to TRBJ2-3, with TRBD2 matching 7 bases. V lost 8 bases, J lost 1 base, and 9 bases stayed unmatched. The CDR3 covers 15 residues. Germline CDR1 is MNHNY and CDR2 is SVGAGI (reference sequence). The CDR3 coding sequence is TGTGCCAGCTCTCCAGTCCGGGGGGGCACAGATACGCAGTATTTT. It translates to CASSPVRGGTDTQYF.

V usage is TRBV6-6 and J usage is TRBJ1-2; the D gene is possibly TRBD1 (6 bases). The CDR3 is 16 amino acids. Trimming took off 2 bases at V and 1 base at J, with 14 bases between the two ends. Germline V lookup: CDR1 MNHNY, CDR2 SVGAGI (reference sequence). As DNA, the CDR3 is TGTGCCAGCAGTTACACGGGGGGCAGGAATAACTATGGCTACACCTTC. Encoded protein: CASSYTGGRNNYGYTF.